What follows are 7 T cell receptor beta chains derived from one specimen sequenced in a study of T cell responses to AZD1222 COVID-19 vaccine. Generated by immunoSEQ multiplex PCR, the TCRdb table keeps only in-frame clones and is missing some. The repertoire holds some 140,000 clones, 86% seen once, with roughly 5.8% in the top ten. Source: peripheral blood, taken on day 0 of MenACWY control vaccination. The origin of the receptors is an adult in good health.

This clone showed up just once. This CDR3 reads CASSEYRTGGSQKLFF. As DNA, the CDR3 is TGTGCCAGCAGTGAATACAGGACAGGGGGTTCTCAAAAACTGTTTTTT. This chain connects TRBV25-1 to TRBJ1-4, with TRBD1 matching 10 bases. Germline V gene data show CDR1 as MGHDK and CDR2 as SYGVNS. CDR3 size: 16 residues. V was pared by 0 bases and J by 9 bases, with 7 bases of the junction left unmatched.

The chain has TRBV24-1 and TRBJ2-7, with D perhaps TRBD1 (6 bases). Per germline, CDR1 KGHDR and CDR2 SFDVKD. The CDR3 has 17 amino acids. V lost 5 bases and J 4 bases, leaving 23 bases between the germline ends. This chain's CDR3 is CATSGPDPIRGGYEQYF. As DNA, the CDR3 is TGTGCCACCAGTGGCCCCGATCCAATCAGGGGCGGTTACGAGCAGTACTTC.

The rearrangement links TRBV5-1 to TRBJ1-3, with 10 bases fitting TRBD1. CDR1 SGHRS and CDR2 YFSETQ come from the germline V gene. CDR3 length equals 19 residues. Germline trimming cut 0 bases from V and 0 bases from J; bases unmatched to any gene: 9. Here the CDR3 DNA reads TGCGCCAGCAGCTTGGCCCGGGACAGGGGACCCCGCTCTGGAAACACCATATATTTT. Amino acid sequence: CASSLARDRGPRSGNTIYF.

This CDR3 is CASSLWAGYDNEQFF. The DNA for the CDR3 is TGTGCCAGCAGTTTATGGGCAGGGTATGACAATGAGCAGTTCTTC. This sequence joins TRBV27 and TRBJ2-1; the D gene is possibly TRBD1 (5 bases). The CDR3 extends over 15 amino acids. Germline V CDR1 and CDR2: MNHEY, SMNVEV (reference sequence). With 1 base removed from V and 5 bases from J, the gap between germline ends came to 12 bases.

The rearrangement links TRBV14 to TRBJ2-2; D perhaps matches TRBD1 (5 bases). Germline CDR1 and CDR2: SGHDN and FVKESK. This CDR3 is 17 amino acids long. Trimming took off 0 bases at V and 5 bases at J, with 16 bases between the two ends. Here the CDR3 DNA reads TGTGCCAGCAGCCAAGATAGGCAGGGTGAGGAAACCGGGGAGCTGTTTTTT. Protein sequence: CASSQDRQGEETGELFF.

This clone was picked up one time. The CDR3 nucleotides are TGTGCCAGCAGCTTAGGGGTCACAACCTCCTATGGCTACACCTTC. Translation: CASSLGVTTSYGYTF. The chain carries TRBV11-2 and TRBJ1-2, with unresolved D. Germline V gene sequence: CDR1 SGHAT, CDR2 FQNNGV. This CDR3 region has 15 residues. The V end was cut by 1 base, the J end by 4 bases, with 13 bases between.

J is TRBJ1-6 and V is TRBV7-3; D perhaps matches TRBD1 (5 bases). Looked up from germline, CDR1 is SGHTA and CDR2 is FQGTGA. Trimming shortened V by 5 bases and J by 10 bases, and 18 bases separated the two germline ends. The CDR3 has 15 amino acids. Here the CDR3 reads CASSQDGTLLSPLHF. CDR3 DNA: TGTGCCAGCAGCCAAGACGGGACCCTGTTATCACCCCTCCACTTT. Variable domain in full (rest from reference TRBV7-3 and TRBJ1-6): GAGVSQTPSNKVTEKGKYVELRCDPISGHTALYWYRQSLGQGPEFLIYFQGTGAADDSGLPNDRFFAVRPEGSVSTLKIQRTERGDSAVYLCASSQDGTLLSPLHFGNGTRLTVT.